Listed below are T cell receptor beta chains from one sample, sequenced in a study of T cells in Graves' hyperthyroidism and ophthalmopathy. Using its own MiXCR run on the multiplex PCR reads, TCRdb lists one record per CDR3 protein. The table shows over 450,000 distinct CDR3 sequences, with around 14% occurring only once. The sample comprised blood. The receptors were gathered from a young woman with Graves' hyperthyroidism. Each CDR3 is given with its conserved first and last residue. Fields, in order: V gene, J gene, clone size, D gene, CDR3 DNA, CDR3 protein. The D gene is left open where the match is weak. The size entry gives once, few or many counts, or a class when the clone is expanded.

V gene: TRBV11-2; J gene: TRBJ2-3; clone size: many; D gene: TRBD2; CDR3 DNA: TGTGCCACCGAGGGACTAGCGGCCACAGATACGCAGTATTTT; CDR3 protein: CATEGLAATDTQYF
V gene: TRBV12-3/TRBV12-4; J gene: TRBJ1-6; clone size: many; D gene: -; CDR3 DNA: TGTGCCAGCAGGAAGCAGGCTTCTGATTCACCCCTCCACTTT; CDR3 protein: CASRKQASDSPLHF
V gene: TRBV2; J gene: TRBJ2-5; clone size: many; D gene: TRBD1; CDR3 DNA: TGTGCCAGCAGCCGGGGAAACAGGGGAAGCGAGACCCAGTACTTC; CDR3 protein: CASSRGNRGSETQYF
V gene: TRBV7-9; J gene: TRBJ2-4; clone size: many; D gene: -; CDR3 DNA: TGTGCCAGCAGCAGAGAATTAGCCAAAAACATTCAGTACTTC; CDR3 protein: CASSRELAKNIQYF
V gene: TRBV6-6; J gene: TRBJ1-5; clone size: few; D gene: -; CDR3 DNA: TGTGCCAGCAGTTACTCCAGTCAACAAAGCAATCAGCCCCAGCATTTT; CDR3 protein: CASSYSSQQSNQPQHF
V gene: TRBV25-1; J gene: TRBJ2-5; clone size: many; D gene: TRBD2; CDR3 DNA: TGTGCCAGCAGCCGGGAGGGCAGAGAGACCCAGTACTTC; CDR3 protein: CASSREGRETQYF
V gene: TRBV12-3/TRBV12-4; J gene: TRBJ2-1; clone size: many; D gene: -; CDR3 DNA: TGTGCCAGCAGGACCGACAGGAACAATGAGCAGTTCTTC; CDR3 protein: CASRTDRNNEQFF
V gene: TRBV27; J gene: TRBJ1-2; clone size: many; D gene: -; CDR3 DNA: TGTGCCAGCAGTTCCACCCTGGACTCGAATGGGGGCTACACCTTC; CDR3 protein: CASSSTLDSNGGYTF
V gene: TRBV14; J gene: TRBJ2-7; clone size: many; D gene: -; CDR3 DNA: TGTGCCAGCAGCCATATGATAGCGAGCGAGCAGTACTTC; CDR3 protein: CASSHMIASEQYF
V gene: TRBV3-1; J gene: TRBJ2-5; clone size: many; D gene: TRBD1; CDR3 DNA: TGTGCCAGCAGCCAAGATGACAGGGGGCAAGAGACCCAGTACTTC; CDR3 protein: CASSQDDRGQETQYF
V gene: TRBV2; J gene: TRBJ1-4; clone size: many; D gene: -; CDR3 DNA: TGTGCCAGCAGTGCTTGGGGTCGGACTAATGAAAAACTGTTTTTT; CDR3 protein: CASSAWGRTNEKLFF